The 11 T cell receptor beta chains below were found in one sample sequenced in a study of cytotoxic CD8 clonotypes in ibrutinib-treated CLL. Profiling relied on immunoSEQ multiplex PCR, and the TCRdb table lists in-frame clones only, not all of them. The data contain fewer than 25,000 clones, roughly 70% of them singletons. Source: PBMCs, taken after 24 months of ibrutinib treatment. All receptors derive from a human donor with chronic lymphocytic leukemia.

The chain is built from TRBV5-6 and TRBJ2-6; 9 bases are a match to TRBD1. Germline V CDR1 and CDR2: SGHDT, YYEEEE. There are 17 residues in the CDR3. J lost 2 bases, V lost 4 bases, and 7 bases had no gene match. CDR3 coding DNA: TGTGCCAGCAGCCGGGGGACAGGGCGCGCTGGGGCCAACGTCCTGACTTTC. Protein sequence: CASSRGTGRAGANVLTF.

The chain uses TRBV7-9 and TRBJ2-2; the D gene is possibly TRBD1 (5 bases). V shed 2 bases and J shed 1 base, with 8 bases lying between them. This CDR3 is built from 15 residues. Looked up from germline, CDR1 is SEHNR and CDR2 is FQNEAQ (reference sequence). CDR3 DNA: TGTGCCAGCAGCTTAAAGACAGAGAACACCGGGGAGCTGTTTTTT. This gives the protein CASSLKTENTGELFF.

This clone was seen more than once but under ten times. This chain connects TRBV4-1 to TRBJ1-4; D gene ambiguous. Germline CDR1 and CDR2: MGHRA and YSYEKL. The CDR3 spans 14 residues. Between the trimmed V and J ends, which lost 2 bases and 8 bases, there was a span of 12 bases. CDR3 amino acids: CASSQKGFGEKLFF. The CDR3 bases are TGCGCCAGCAGCCAAAAGGGCTTTGGGGAAAAACTGTTTTTT.

The gene calls are TRBV5-1 and TRBJ1-4; D uncertain. Looked up from germline, CDR1 is SGHRS and CDR2 is YFSETQ. This CDR3 is 14 amino acids long. V lost 0 bases and J 7 bases, leaving 10 bases between the germline ends. This CDR3 is CASSLGPTGEKLFF. CDR3 bases: TGCGCCAGCAGCTTGGGACCCACGGGTGAAAAACTGTTTTTT.

The gene calls are TRBV29-1 and TRBJ1-2; unclear D gene. V shed 4 bases and J shed 6 bases, with 12 bases lying between them. The length of the CDR3 is 12 residues. In germline, CDR1 is SQVTM, CDR2 ANQGSEA. In nucleotides, the CDR3 is TGCAGCGTTGCTTGGCAGGAGAATGGCTACACCTTC. This gives the protein CSVAWQENGYTF.

The chain couples TRBV2 to TRBJ2-5, with 12 bases lining up with TRBD2. The V segment lost 4 bases and the J segment 5 bases; nucleotides outside the gene matches: 8. The CDR3 has 16 residues. CDR1 is SNHLY and CDR2 is FYNNEI in the germline V gene. CDR3 amino acids: CASSAQTSGGRETQYF. The CDR3 nucleotides are TGTGCCAGCAGTGCTCAAACTAGCGGGGGGAGGGAGACCCAGTACTTC.

This clone was observed a handful of times. J is TRBJ1-2 and V is TRBV25-1; weak D call: TRBD1 (6 bases). The CDR3 contains 12 residues. The germline gives CDR1 MGHDK, CDR2 SYGVNS. Trimming shortened V by 6 bases and J by 6 bases, and 11 bases separated the two germline ends. The chain's CDR3 is CASRSGGNGYTF. CDR3 nucleotide sequence: TGTGCCAGCAGATCGGGGGGCAATGGCTACACCTTC.

The gene calls are TRBV7-8 and TRBJ2-1; D is undetermined. The germline gives CDR1 SGHVS, CDR2 FQNEAQ. CDR3 size: 12 residues. Trimming left V 1 base short and J 7 bases short, with 5 bases between. CDR3 protein: CASSLGVNEQFF. CDR3 nucleotides: TGTGCCAGCAGCTTAGGGGTAAATGAGCAGTTCTTC.

The chain employs TRBV7-9 and TRBJ2-7; the D is unclear. The length of the CDR3 is 11 residues. V lost 3 bases and J 5 bases, leaving 5 bases between the germline ends. Germline loops: CDR1 SEHNR, CDR2 FQNEAQ (reference sequence). CDR3 sequence reads: CASSFRDEQYF. The CDR3 nucleotides read TGTGCCAGCAGCTTTAGAGACGAGCAGTACTTC.

The chain couples TRBV2 to TRBJ1-5, with TRBD1 as a possible D gene (5 bases). Germline V gene lookup returns CDR1 SNHLY and CDR2 FYNNEI. Trimming removed 5 bases from V and 3 bases from J, with 17 bases in between. The CDR3 is made up of 16 amino acids. CDR3 sequence: CASSTGTSPSNQPQHF. CDR3 sequence (DNA): TGTGCCAGCAGTACCGGGACCTCCCCTTCCAATCAGCCCCAGCATTTT.

V and J are TRBV19 and TRBJ1-2; the D is unclear. V was shortened by 5 bases and J by 0 bases, with 13 bases between the two germline ends. CDR3 length equals 15 residues. Germline V lookup: CDR1 LNHDA, CDR2 SQIVND (reference sequence). DNA for the CDR3: TGTGCCAGTAGTTCGAACAGATATACTAACTATGGCTACACCTTC. Translating it yields CASSSNRYTNYGYTF.